This is a list of T cell receptor beta chains from one sample in a study of cytomegalovirus exposure and HLA in healthy donors. The assay was immunoSEQ multiplex PCR, and TCRdb's table has in-frame clones only and misses some. The sample lists fewer than 130,000 clones; more than 65% were seen once. The sequenced sample was PBMCs. Source of these receptors: a man aged 25 to 45 in good health and CMV-seropositive. Each CDR3 is given with its conserved first and last residue. Each record gives: V gene, CDR3 protein.

TRBV19 | CASSLTSGDNSYNEQFF
TRBV5-1 | CASSLEGSNYEQYF
TRBV27 | CASSYSDNSPLHF
TRBV11-2 | CASSLGQGHEQYF
TRBV10-3 | CAIRTGGEEIILNTEAFF
TRBV7-2 | CASSPQVATNEKLFF
TRBV21-1 | CASSKSGGVAQHF
TRBV30 | CAYYRELLYGYTF
TRBV29-1 | CSARGDRKDGYTF
TRBV2 | CASTMWALNEKLFF
TRBV5-1 | CASSPGQGEGYTF
TRBV4-3 | CASSQDCSTYEQYF
TRBV9 | CASSVGTGVDTEAFF
TRBV18 | CASSPFKDRVDYGYTF
TRBV5-6 | CASSFDSGGGDEQFF
TRBV5-8 | CASSLMGSANEKLFF
TRBV13 | CASSESPGFSTDTQYF